The 6 T cell receptor beta chains given below trace back to one sample, sequenced in a study of T cell changes during pregnancy in multiple sclerosis. Assay used: immunoSEQ multiplex PCR; TCRdb lists only in-frame clones, some missing. The data hold 49,000 or so clones, with around 94% observed a single time. The sample consisted of CD4+ T cells from peripheral blood mononuclear cells, taken in the second trimester of pregnancy. Source of these receptors: a female donor in good health, enrolled as a control in a pregnancy study.

This chain uses TRBV2 with TRBJ2-3; tentatively, D is TRBD2 (6 bases). V dropped 7 bases and J dropped 0 bases, with 11 bases sitting between them. This CDR3 has 14 amino acids. From germline, CDR1 is SNHLY and CDR2 FYNNEI. The CDR3 DNA reads TGTGCCAGCAAATTAGCGGAAAGCACAGATACGCAGTATTTT. It encodes CASKLAESTDTQYF.

The rearrangement links TRBV5-6 to TRBJ2-1, with D possibly TRBD2 on 6 matching bases. The CDR3 loop spans 14 amino acids. V gave up 0 bases and J gave up 9 bases, with 13 bases separating them. CDR1 is SGHDT and CDR2 is YYEEEE in the germline V gene. The CDR3 region has the DNA TGTGCCAGCAGCTTGGCGTTTCGGGGGTCTGAGCAGTTCTTC. It encodes CASSLAFRGSEQFF.

The gene calls are TRBV7-9 and TRBJ1-6; D gene uncertain. Trimming took off 3 bases at V and 8 bases at J, with 8 bases between the two ends. The CDR3 has 13 residues. Germline V gene sequence: CDR1 SEHNR, CDR2 FQNEAQ (reference sequence). CDR3 DNA sequence: TGTGCCAGCAGCTTTACCGGAGATTCACCCCTCCACTTT. As protein: CASSFTGDSPLHF.

This clone was recorded only once. The CDR3 nucleotides are TGTGCCAGCAGCTCTATCCCCGGGGAGCTGTTTTTT. Translating it yields CASSSIPGELFF. This chain joins TRBV11-3 and TRBJ2-2; no clear D. The V end was cut by 4 bases, the J end by 6 bases, with 6 bases between. Germline values: CDR1 SGHNT, CDR2 YENEEA. This CDR3 has 12 residues.

J is TRBJ2-3 and V is TRBV15; 11 bases line up with TRBD2. The V segment lost 1 base and the J segment 4 bases; nucleotides outside the gene matches: 4. The V gene's germline CDR1 is LNHNV and CDR2 YYDKDF (reference sequence). The CDR3 totals 16 residues. The CDR3 nucleotides are TGTGCCACCAGCAGAGGCATAGCGGGGGGGCCAGATACGCAGTATTTT. Its translation: CATSRGIAGGPDTQYF.

The rearrangement joins TRBV5-6 to TRBJ2-7; 9 nucleotides line up with TRBD2. V was clipped by 2 bases and J by 2 bases; unmatched bases: 8. Germline CDR1 and CDR2: SGHDT and YYEEEE. The CDR3 extends over 16 amino acids. The CDR3, as DNA: TGTGCCAGCAGCTTATCCGGGACTAGCTTAACCTACGAGCAGTACTTC. Residues: CASSLSGTSLTYEQYF.